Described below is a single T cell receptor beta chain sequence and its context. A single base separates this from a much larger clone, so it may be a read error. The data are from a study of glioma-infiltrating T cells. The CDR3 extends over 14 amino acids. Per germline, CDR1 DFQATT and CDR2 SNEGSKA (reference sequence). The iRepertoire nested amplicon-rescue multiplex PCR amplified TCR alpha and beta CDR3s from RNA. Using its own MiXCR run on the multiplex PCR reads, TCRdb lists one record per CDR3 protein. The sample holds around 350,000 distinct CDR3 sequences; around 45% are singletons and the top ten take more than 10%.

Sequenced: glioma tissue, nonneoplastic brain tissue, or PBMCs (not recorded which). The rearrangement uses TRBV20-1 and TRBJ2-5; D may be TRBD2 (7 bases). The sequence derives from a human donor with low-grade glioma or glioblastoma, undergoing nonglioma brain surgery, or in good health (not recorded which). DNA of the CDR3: TGCAGTGTCAGCCGTGGGGGGGCTGGGGAGACCAAGTACTTC. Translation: CSVSRGGAGETKYF.